These 27 T cell receptor beta chains originate from one sample sequenced in a study of Graves' ophthalmopathy and Graves' hyperthyroidism. Amplification of TCR beta CDR3 regions used RNA transcripts. HTBI primers served in a first-round RT-PCR, which a second-round multiplex PCR followed. MiXCR was run by TCRdb on the multiplex PCR reads, yielding one entry per CDR3 protein. The profile shows approximately 640,000 distinct CDR3 sequences, about 41% of them singletons. The specimen sequenced was peripheral blood. These receptors came from an adult man with Graves' ophthalmopathy.

In its sample, this clonotype was seen many times. This chain links TRBV6-5 with TRBJ2-7; D gene ambiguous. This CDR3 spans 14 amino acids. V was trimmed by 0 bases and J by 0 bases, leaving 6 bases between them. The germline gives CDR1 MNHEY, CDR2 SVGAGI. CDR3: CASSYSLNSYEQYF. DNA of the CDR3: TGTGCCAGCAGTTACTCTCTAAACTCCTACGAGCAGTACTTC.

To note about this clonotype: Relative to the germline gene, one junction end is altered; a read error may explain this. This chain connects TRBV5-1 to TRBJ2-7; 8 positions match TRBD1. The V gene's germline CDR1 is SGHRS and CDR2 YFSETQ. This CDR3 has 14 amino acids. The CDR3 loop is CASSLRDRGSVQHF. The CDR3, as DNA: TGCGCCAGCAGCTTGCGCGACAGGGGATCCGTGCAGCACTTC.

The gene calls are TRBV24-1 and TRBJ1-2; 11 bases line up with TRBD1. Germline CDR1 and CDR2: KGHDR and SFDVKD. The CDR3 is 16 residues long. The junction had 9 bases not matched to a gene; V was cut back by 0 bases and J by 10 bases. This CDR3 reads CATSDLNSGQGDVYTF. The CDR3 DNA reads as TGTGCCACCAGTGATTTGAATTCGGGACAGGGGGATGTCTACACCTTC.

This clonotype was observed a handful of times. The J gene is TRBJ1-3, the V gene TRBV6-5; a weak D match, TRBD1 (5 bases). V shed 6 bases and J shed 1 base, with 13 bases lying between them. CDR3 length equals 15 residues. Looked up from germline, CDR1 is MNHEY and CDR2 is SVGAGI. The CDR3 DNA is TGTGCCAGCAGGGCAAAAGGGGCGTCTGGAAACACCATATATTTT. This gives the protein CASRAKGASGNTIYF.

This clonotype was seen a single time. The rearrangement links TRBV10-3 to TRBJ2-7; a possible D gene is TRBD2 (5 bases). Germline V gene lookup returns CDR1 ENHRY and CDR2 SYGVKD. The CDR3 consists of 12 residues. V was cut by 6 bases and J by 4 bases, with 10 bases left in between. The CDR3 protein is CAIRETGYEQYF. In nucleotides, the CDR3 is TGTGCCATCAGGGAGACGGGGTACGAGCAGTACTTC.

For this clonotype: The limits of the CDR3 on the DNA are not certain, so only TCRdb's listed CDR3 is given. CDR3 sequence reads: CASSVAGGNTF. This chain uses TRBV9 with TRBJ1-2; the table's TRBD1 call for D was not verified on the DNA. Germline V lookup: CDR1 SGDLS, CDR2 YYNGEE. The CDR3 has 11 amino acids, counting both end residues.

This clonotype was seen many times. V is TRBV5-8 and J is TRBJ1-2; D is unclear. CDR1 and CDR2 from the germline V gene are SGHTS and YDEGEE. Deletions cut 4 bases from V and 7 bases from J, with 14 bases between. This CDR3 has 13 amino acids. CDR3 protein: CASSPRSVTGYTF. The CDR3 DNA sequence: TGTGCCAGCAGCCCCCGATCAGTAACTGGCTACACCTTC.

The chain has TRBV30 and TRBJ1-2; D remains ambiguous. Germline lookup yields CDR1 GTSNPN and CDR2 SVGIG (reference sequence). The CDR3 contains 11 residues. Trimming removed 5 bases at V and 8 bases at J, with 12 bases between. The CDR3 region is CAWGPDYGYTF. The CDR3 bases are TGTGCCTGGGGACCGGATTACGGCTACACCTTC.

This clonotype was counted at least ten times. The genes are TRBV5-1 and TRBJ1-4; D is perhaps TRBD1 (5 bases). The V gene's germline CDR1 is SGHRS and CDR2 YFSETQ. The CDR3 is 14 amino acids. The V gene lost 4 bases and the J gene lost 4 bases, with 11 bases spanning the gap. This CDR3 reads CASSHTGGNEKLFF. The CDR3 nucleotides are TGCGCCAGCAGCCATACAGGAGGTAATGAAAAACTGTTTTTT. Based on the CDR3 plus reference TRBV5-1 and TRBJ1-4, the full variable domain is KAGVTQTPRYLIKTRGQQVTLSCSPISGHRSVSWYQQTPGQGLQFLFEYFSETQRNKGNFPGRFSGRQFSNSRSEMNVSTLELGDSALYLCASSHTGGNEKLFFGSGTQLSVL.

This clonotype was counted a few times. The CDR3 DNA reads as TGTGCCAGCAGTTTATCGGCAGTCACCAACTATGGCTACACCTTC. It specifies CASSLSAVTNYGYTF. The J gene is TRBJ1-2, the V gene TRBV12-3 or TRBV12-4, with D unclear. CDR3 length: 15 residues. The V end was cut by 2 bases, the J end by 2 bases, with 12 bases between.

This clonotype appeared a few times. The rearrangement links TRBV4-1 to TRBJ2-6; TRBD1 matches 12 bases. V lost 4 bases and J lost 2; bases outside the gene matches: 3. This CDR3 is built from 17 residues. CDR1 and CDR2 from the germline V gene are MGHRA and YSYEKL. This CDR3 is CASSLGQGAPGANVLTF. The CDR3 DNA reads as TGCGCCAGCAGCCTGGGACAGGGGGCTCCTGGGGCCAACGTCCTGACTTTC.

In DNA, the CDR3 is TGTGCCACCAGCAGCTCAGGGTTGGGCAATCAGCCCCAGCATTTT. It is translated as CATSSSGLGNQPQHF. The rearrangement joins TRBV15 to TRBJ1-5, with D possibly being TRBD1 (5 bases). The germline V and J ends were trimmed by 3 bases and 2 bases, with 11 bases remaining between them. The CDR3 is 15 amino acids. CDR1 is LNHNV and CDR2 is YYDKDF in the germline V gene (reference sequence). The full variable domain, with the rest looked up from reference TRBV15 and TRBJ1-5, is DAMVIQNPRYQVTQFGKPVTLSCSQTLNHNVMYWYQQKSSQAPKLLFHYYDKDFNNEADTPDNFQSRRPNTSFCFLDIRSPGLGDTAMYLCATSSSGLGNQPQHFGDGTRLSIL.

This clonotype was counted between two and nine times. The gene calls are TRBV6-1 and TRBJ2-7; possibly TRBD2 for D (6 bases). Trimming took 3 bases from V and 2 from J, leaving 11 bases between them. Germline assignment: CDR1 MNHNS and CDR2 SASEGT. The CDR3 sequence is 14 residues long. The CDR3 sequence is CASSDVGGTYEQYF. The CDR3 DNA sequence: TGTGCCAGCAGTGATGTCGGGGGTACCTACGAGCAGTACTTC.

This clonotype has a count of ten or more. The rearrangement joins TRBV20-1 to TRBJ2-7, with D possibly matching TRBD1 (5 bases). V was pared by 3 bases and J by 0 bases, with 12 bases between. The germline V gene encodes CDR1 DFQATT and CDR2 SNEGSKA (reference sequence). The length of the CDR3 is 14 residues. The CDR3 DNA reads as TGCAGTGCTAGTGACAGATTAAGCTCCTACGAGCAGTACTTC. This sequence encodes CSASDRLSSYEQYF.

This clonotype has only a few counts. The chain couples TRBV15 to TRBJ2-5; 7 bases line up with TRBD1. The germline gives CDR1 LNHNV, CDR2 YYDKDF (reference sequence). Trimming cost V 3 bases and J 2 bases; bases outside gene matches: 9. CDR3 size: 16 residues. The CDR3 spells CATSSVTGFDQETQYF. Here the CDR3 DNA reads TGTGCCACCAGCAGCGTGACAGGGTTTGATCAAGAGACCCAGTACTTC.

The sample holds many counts of this clonotype. The V gene is TRBV5-1, the J gene TRBJ1-4; D is unclear. Between the trimmed V and J ends, which lost 4 bases and 5 bases, there was a span of 15 bases. Germline V gene lookup returns CDR1 SGHRS and CDR2 YFSETQ. The CDR3 totals 15 residues. This chain's CDR3 is CASSVQNGPNEKLFF. CDR3 sequence (DNA): TGCGCCAGCAGCGTACAAAACGGACCCAATGAAAAACTGTTTTTT.

CDR3 residues: CAGSPGISVGELFF. DNA for the CDR3: TGTGCCGGCAGCCCGGGCATTTCGGTCGGGGAGCTGTTTTTT. J is TRBJ2-2 and V is TRBV10-3; D not resolved. V lost 11 bases, J lost 7 bases, and 20 bases lay in between. CDR1 and CDR2 from the germline V gene are ENHRY and SYGVKD. There are 14 residues in the CDR3.

This clonotype was observed at least ten times. The chain uses TRBV14 and TRBJ1-1; no reliable D call. CDR1 is SGHDN, CDR2 FVKESK, per germline. The CDR3 has 13 residues. The V end was cut by 4 bases, the J end by 4 bases, with 10 bases between. CDR3 protein: CASSRTLGTEAFF. The CDR3 bases are TGTGCCAGCAGCCGGACTCTGGGCACTGAAGCTTTCTTT. Drawing the rest from reference TRBV14 and TRBJ1-1, the complete variable domain is EAGVTQFPSHSVIEKGQTVTLRCDPISGHDNLYWYRRVMGKEIKFLLHFVKESKQDESGMPNNRFLAERTGGTYSTLKVQPAELEDSGVYFCASSRTLGTEAFFGQGTRLTVV.

This clonotype was detected ten times or more. The gene calls are TRBV11-3 and TRBJ2-5, with a possible D match to TRBD2 (5 bases). Trimming stripped 5 bases from V and 5 bases from J, with 12 bases between. Germline CDR1 reads SGHNT; CDR2 reads YENEEA. The CDR3 length is 13 residues. CDR3 in amino acids: CASSNSSRETQYF. The CDR3 DNA reads as TGTGCCAGCAGCAACTCTAGCCGGGAGACCCAGTACTTC.

There are many counts of this clonotype. This chain links TRBV29-1 with TRBJ2-7; weak D call: TRBD2 (5 bases). Germline loops: CDR1 SQVTM, CDR2 ANQGSEA. V lost 7 bases, J lost 12 bases, and 19 bases lay in between. The CDR3 is 11 residues long. CDR3 protein: CSALFGLAWYF. The CDR3, as DNA: TGCAGCGCCCTCTTTGGTCTAGCATGGTACTTC.

The table lists this clonotype with many counts. The chain uses TRBV2 and TRBJ1-5; D is undetermined. V was pared by 2 bases and J by 9 bases, with 14 bases between. Germline V gene sequence: CDR1 SNHLY, CDR2 FYNNEI. The CDR3 consists of 14 residues. The chain's CDR3 is CASSELAPPGPQHF. The CDR3 DNA follows: TGTGCCAGCAGTGAATTGGCCCCCCCCGGGCCCCAGCATTTT.

This clonotype has a count of ten or more. V and J are TRBV9 and TRBJ1-1; no firm D call. The CDR3 extends over 13 amino acids. Germline V gene sequence: CDR1 SGDLS, CDR2 YYNGEE. CDR3 residues: CASSVALNTEAFF. Here the CDR3 DNA reads TGTGCTAGCTCGGTTGCCCTGAACACTGAAGCTTTCTTT.

Comments on this clonotype: Possible read error: a much larger clone is one base away. This sequence joins TRBV19 and TRBJ2-7, with D possibly called TRBD1 or TRBD2 (5 bases each). The V end was cut by 5 bases, the J end by 3 bases, with 14 bases between. CDR3 length: 14 amino acids. Germline V lookup: CDR1 LNHDA, CDR2 SQIVND (reference sequence). This chain's CDR3 is CASSSRGVGYEQYF. For the CDR3, the DNA is TGTGCCAGTAGTTCGAGAGGGGTGGGCTACGAGCAGTACTTC.

This clonotype has just one count. The rearrangement uses TRBV29-1 and TRBJ2-7; D possibly uses TRBD1 or TRBD2 (5 bases each). Germline values: CDR1 SQVTM, CDR2 ANQGSEA. This CDR3 is 12 amino acids long. V lost 8 bases and J 7 bases, leaving 18 bases between the germline ends. CDR3 DNA sequence: TGCAGCAGTTATAAGGGGAGCGGAGAGCAGTACTTC. Its translation is CSSYKGSGEQYF.

This clonotype was recorded many times. The chain uses TRBV9 and TRBJ1-1; the match to TRBD1 covers 8 bases. The V gene's germline CDR1 is SGDLS and CDR2 YYNGEE. J gave up 5 bases and V 0 bases, and 6 bases lay outside the gene matches. The CDR3 is 15 residues long. The CDR3 DNA reads TGTGCCAGCAGCGTAGACCCCAGGGGGCTTACTGAAGCTTTCTTT. Translated: CASSVDPRGLTEAFF.

The chain uses TRBV11-2 and TRBJ1-2; possible D gene TRBD1, 6 bases. V was shortened by 11 bases and J by 6 bases, with 16 bases between the two germline ends. Germline CDR1 SGHAT, CDR2 FQNNGV. This CDR3 is 12 amino acids long. The CDR3: CAWSTGAHGYTF. CDR3 DNA sequence: TGTGCCTGGAGTACGGGGGCGCATGGCTACACCTTC.

In regard to this clonotype: A read error is possible here, since a much larger clone lies one base away. This sequence joins TRBV7-2 and TRBJ1-6; TRBD1 might be the D (6 bases). Per the germline V gene, CDR1 is SGHTA and CDR2 is FQGNSA. The CDR3 runs to 17 residues. Trimming took off 4 bases at V and 10 bases at J, with 23 bases between the two ends. CDR3 in amino acids: CASSSGRYRAQESPLHF. Here the CDR3 DNA reads TGTGCCAGCAGCTCCGGCCGGTACAGGGCACAAGAATCACCCCTCCACTTT.